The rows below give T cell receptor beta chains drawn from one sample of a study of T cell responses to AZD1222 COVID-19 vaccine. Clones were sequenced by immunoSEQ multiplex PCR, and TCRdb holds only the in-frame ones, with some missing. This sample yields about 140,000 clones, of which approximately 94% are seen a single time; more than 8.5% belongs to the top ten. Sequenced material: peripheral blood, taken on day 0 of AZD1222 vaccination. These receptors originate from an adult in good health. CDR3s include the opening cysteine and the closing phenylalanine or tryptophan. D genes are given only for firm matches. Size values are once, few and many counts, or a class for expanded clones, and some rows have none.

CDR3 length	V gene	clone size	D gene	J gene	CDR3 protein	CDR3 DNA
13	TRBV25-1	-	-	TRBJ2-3	CASRWPQPDTQYF	TGTGCCAGCAGGTGGCCCCAGCCGGATACGCAGTATTTT
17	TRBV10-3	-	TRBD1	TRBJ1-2	CAISERGQGARNYGYTF	TGTGCCATCAGTGAAAGAGGACAGGGGGCCAGGAACTATGGCTACACCTTC
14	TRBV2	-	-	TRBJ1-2	CASSGVGRDYGYTF	TGTGCCAGCAGTGGCGTAGGGAGGGACTATGGCTACACCTTC
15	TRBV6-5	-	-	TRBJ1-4	CASSITGRPNEKLFF	TGTGCCAGCAGTATAACAGGACGCCCTAATGAAAAACTGTTTTTT
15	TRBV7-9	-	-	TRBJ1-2	CASSSRDGPNYGYTF	TGTGCCAGCAGCTCCCGAGACGGACCTAACTATGGCTACACCTTC
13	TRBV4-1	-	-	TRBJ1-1	CASSQSRNTEAFF	TGCGCCAGCAGCCAGAGCAGGAACACTGAAGCTTTCTTT
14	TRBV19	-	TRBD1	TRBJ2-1	CASSNGKTGEEQFF	TGTGCCAGTAGTAATGGTAAGACAGGGGAAGAGCAGTTCTTC
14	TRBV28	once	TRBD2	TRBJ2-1	CASSSGGSYNEQFF	TGTGCCAGCAGTTCGGGGGGCTCCTACAATGAGCAGTTCTTC
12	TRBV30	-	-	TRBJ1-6	CAWTRVGSPLHF	TGTGCCTGGACCAGGGTCGGCTCACCCCTCCACTTT
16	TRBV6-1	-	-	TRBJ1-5	CASSEWGRASNQPQHF	TGTGCCAGCAGTGAATGGGGCAGGGCGAGCAATCAGCCCCAGCATTTT
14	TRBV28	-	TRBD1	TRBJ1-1	CASRDRSRGTEAFF	TGTGCCAGCAGGGACAGGTCTCGGGGCACTGAAGCTTTCTTT
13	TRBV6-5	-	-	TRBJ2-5	CASSYSYGETQYF	TGTGCCAGCAGTTACTCGTATGGAGAGACCCAGTACTTC
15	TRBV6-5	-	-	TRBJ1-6	CASARGGPYNSPLHF	TGTGCCAGCGCCCGGGGGGGACCCTATAATTCACCCCTCCACTTT
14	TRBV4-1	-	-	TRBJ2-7	CASSHPLAPDEQYF	TGCGCCAGCAGCCACCCGTTGGCCCCCGACGAGCAGTACTTC
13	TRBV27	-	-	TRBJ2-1	CASSLLPNNEQFF	TGTGCCAGCAGTTTATTGCCAAACAATGAGCAGTTCTTC
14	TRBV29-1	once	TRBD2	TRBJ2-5	CSGAGLAGEETQYF	TGCAGCGGGGCCGGACTAGCGGGGGAAGAGACCCAGTACTTC
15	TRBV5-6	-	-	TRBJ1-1	CASSLLGGRGTEAFF	TGTGCCAGCAGCTTGCTGGGGGGTAGGGGCACTGAAGCTTTCTTT
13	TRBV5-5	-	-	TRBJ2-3	CASSTSPPDTQYF	TGTGCCAGCAGCACCTCGCCCCCAGATACGCAGTATTTT
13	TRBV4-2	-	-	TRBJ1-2	CASSQDGSRGYTF	TGTGCCAGCAGCCAAGATGGGTCACGGGGCTACACCTTC
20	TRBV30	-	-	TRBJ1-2	CAWSVLGDYISRGDIYGYTF	TGTGCCTGGAGTGTACTGGGGGACTATATCTCAAGAGGGGATATTTATGGCTACACCTTC
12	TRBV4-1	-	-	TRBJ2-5	CASSEPQETQYF	TGCGCCAGCAGCGAACCGCAAGAGACCCAGTACTTC
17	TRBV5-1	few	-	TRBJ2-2	CASSLRFKGAEAGELFF	TGCGCCAGCAGCTTGAGGTTTAAAGGGGCGGAGGCCGGGGAGCTGTTTTTT
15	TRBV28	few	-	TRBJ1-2	CASSSASTDSYGYTF	TGTGCCAGCAGTTCCGCCTCTACGGACAGCTATGGCTACACCTTC
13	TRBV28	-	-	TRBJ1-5	CASSPSGNQPQHF	TGTGCCAGCAGTCCCTCAGGGAATCAGCCCCAGCATTTT
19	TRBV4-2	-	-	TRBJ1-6	CASSQENYLGSSYNSPLHF	TGTGCCAGCAGCCAAGAAAACTATTTAGGAAGCTCCTATAATTCACCCCTCCACTTT
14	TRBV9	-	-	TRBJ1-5	CASSGPGPNQPQHF	TGTGCCAGCAGCGGGCCAGGGCCCAATCAGCCCCAGCATTTT
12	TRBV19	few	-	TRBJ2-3	CASSRNTDTQYF	TGTGCCAGTTCTAGGAACACAGATACGCAGTATTTT
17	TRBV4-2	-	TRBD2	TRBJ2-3	CASSQDLAGGPTDTQYF	TGTGCCAGCAGCCAAGATCTAGCGGGGGGGCCGACAGATACGCAGTATTTT
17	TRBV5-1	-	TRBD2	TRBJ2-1	CASSSPSLAGAYNEQFF	TGCGCCAGCAGCTCCCCTTCGCTAGCGGGGGCCTACAATGAGCAGTTCTTC
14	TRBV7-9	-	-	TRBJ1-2	CASSPRTLAEGYTF	TGTGCCAGCAGCCCCAGGACCCTTGCTGAGGGCTACACCTTC
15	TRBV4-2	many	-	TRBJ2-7	CASSQESVGGYEQYF	TGTGCCAGCAGCCAAGAGTCGGTGGGCGGATACGAGCAGTACTTC
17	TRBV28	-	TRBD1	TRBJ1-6	CASITGGAGTVNSPLHF	TGTGCCAGCATCACCGGAGGAGCCGGGACAGTTAATTCACCCCTCCACTTT
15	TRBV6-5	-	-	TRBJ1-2	CASRRTGQTLYGYTF	TGTGCCAGCAGACGAACAGGGCAGACTCTCTATGGCTACACCTTC
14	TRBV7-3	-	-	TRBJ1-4	CASSLRTWDEKLFF	TGTGCCAGCAGCTTACGGACATGGGATGAAAAACTGTTTTTT
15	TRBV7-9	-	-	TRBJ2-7	CASSLVGRRTYEQYF	TGTGCCAGCAGCTTAGTTGGCAGAAGGACCTACGAGCAGTACTTC
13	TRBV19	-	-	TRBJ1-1	CASQDGMNTEAFF	TGTGCCAGCCAGGACGGTATGAACACTGAAGCTTTCTTT
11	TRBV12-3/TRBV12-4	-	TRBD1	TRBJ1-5	CASSSGDRGHF	TGTGCCAGCAGCTCGGGGGACAGGGGGCATTTT
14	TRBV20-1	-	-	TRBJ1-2	CSASGSGAHYGYTF	TGCAGTGCTAGTGGGTCAGGGGCACACTATGGCTACACCTTC
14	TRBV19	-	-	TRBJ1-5	CASNPDLGVQPQHF	TGTGCCAGTAACCCAGACCTGGGGGTCCAGCCCCAGCATTTT
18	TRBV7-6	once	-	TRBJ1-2	CASSLHSMTSVLDYGYTF	TGTGCCAGCAGCCTACACTCTATGACTTCAGTGTTAGACTATGGCTACACCTTC
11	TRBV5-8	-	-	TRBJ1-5	CASAKYKPQHF	TGTGCCAGCGCAAAGTATAAGCCCCAGCATTTT
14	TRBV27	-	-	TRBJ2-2	CASSFGGAYGELFF	TGTGCCAGCAGTTTCGGGGGAGCTTACGGGGAGCTGTTTTTT
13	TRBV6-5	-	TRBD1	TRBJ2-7	CASGTGQSYEQYF	TGTGCCAGCGGGACAGGACAGTCCTACGAGCAGTACTTC
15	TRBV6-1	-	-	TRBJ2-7	CASSEVESWTYEQYF	TGTGCCAGCAGTGAAGTCGAGTCCTGGACTTACGAGCAGTACTTC
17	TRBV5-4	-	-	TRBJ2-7	CASSVEGLGQSSYEQYF	TGTGCCAGCAGCGTCGAAGGCCTCGGCCAGTCCTCCTACGAGCAGTACTTC
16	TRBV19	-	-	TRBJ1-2	CASSIDRVSSPYGYTF	TGTGCCAGTAGTATAGATCGCGTCAGCTCTCCCTATGGCTACACCTTC
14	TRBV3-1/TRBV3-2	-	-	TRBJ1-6	CASSQGQVGSPLHF	TGTGCCAGCAGCCAGGGTCAGGTCGGATCACCCCTCCACTTT
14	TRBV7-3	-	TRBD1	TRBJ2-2	CASSLGQGARELFF	TGTGCCAGCAGCTTAGGGCAGGGGGCTCGGGAGCTGTTTTTT
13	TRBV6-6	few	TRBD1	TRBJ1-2	CASRGQGAGGYTF	TGTGCCAGCAGGGGACAGGGGGCGGGAGGCTACACCTTC
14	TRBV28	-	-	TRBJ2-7	CASSLPRGSYEQYF	TGTGCCAGCAGTTTACCTAGGGGCTCCTACGAGCAGTACTTC
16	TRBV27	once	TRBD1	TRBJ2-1	CASSPSWDSSYNEQFF	TGTGCCAGCAGTCCGTCTTGGGACAGCTCCTACAATGAGCAGTTCTTC